This TCR beta chain was sequenced in a study of blood T cell repertoires in COVID-19. The assay was immunoSEQ multiplex PCR, and TCRdb's table has in-frame clones only and misses some. This sample has over 85,000 clones; 85% to 90% occur once, and the top ten carry 4% to 4.5%. CDR1 is SGHRS and CDR2 is YFSETQ in the germline V gene. The CDR3 length is 15 residues. Trimming pared 6 bases from V and 3 bases from J, leaving 15 bases between. This sequence was found in a human donor with COVID-19, enrolled during active disease. The donor label of this sample is uncertain. The sequencing input was peripheral blood. The chain has TRBV5-1 and TRBJ2-2; possibly TRBD2 for D (5 bases). CDR3 sequence reads: CASKSGLADTGELFF. CDR3 DNA sequence: TGCGCCAGCAAATCTGGGCTAGCTGACACCGGGGAGCTGTTTTTT.